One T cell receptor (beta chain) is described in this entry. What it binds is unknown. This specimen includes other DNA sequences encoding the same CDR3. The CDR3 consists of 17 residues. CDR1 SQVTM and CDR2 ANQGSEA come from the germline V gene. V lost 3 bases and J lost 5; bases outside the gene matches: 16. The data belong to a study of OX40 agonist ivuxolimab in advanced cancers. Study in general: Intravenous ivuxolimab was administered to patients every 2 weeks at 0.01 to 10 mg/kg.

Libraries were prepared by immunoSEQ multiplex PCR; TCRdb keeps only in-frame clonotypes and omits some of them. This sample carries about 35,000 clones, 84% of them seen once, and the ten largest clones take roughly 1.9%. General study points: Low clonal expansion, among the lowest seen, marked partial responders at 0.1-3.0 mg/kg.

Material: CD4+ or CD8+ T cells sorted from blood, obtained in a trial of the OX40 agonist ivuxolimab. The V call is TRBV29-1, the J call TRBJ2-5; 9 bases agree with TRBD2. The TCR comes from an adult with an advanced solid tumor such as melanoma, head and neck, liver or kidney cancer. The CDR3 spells CSVDAWGLAGLRETQYF. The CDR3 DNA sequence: TGCAGCGTTGACGCCTGGGGGCTAGCGGGGCTGCGGGAGACCCAGTACTTC. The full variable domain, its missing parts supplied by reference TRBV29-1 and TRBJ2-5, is SAVISQKPSRDICQRGTSLTIQCQVDSQVTMMFWYRQQPGQSLTLIATANQGSEATYESGFVIDKFPISRPNLTFSTLTVSNMSPEDSSIYLCSVDAWGLAGLRETQYFGPGTRLLVL.